A selection of T cell receptor beta chains follows, all from one sample in a study of OX40 agonist ivuxolimab in advanced cancers. Libraries were prepared by immunoSEQ multiplex PCR; TCRdb keeps only in-frame clonotypes and omits some of them. The profile covers some 39,000 clones, with roughly 90% appearing a single time and less than 4.5% taken by the ten largest. This specimen was CD4+ or CD8+ T cells sorted from blood, taken in a trial of the OX40 agonist ivuxolimab. These TCRs come from an adult with an advanced solid tumor such as melanoma, head and neck, liver or kidney cancer. CDR3s include the opening cysteine and the closing phenylalanine or tryptophan. Fields, in order: J gene, D gene, clone size, V gene, CDR3 DNA, CDR3 protein. D genes are given only for firm matches. Rows give clone size only sometimes, using once, few, many, or a class for an expanded clone.

TRBJ2-1 | NA | once | TRBV28 | TGTGCCAGCTCTCCAGGGAAAGGGAACAATGAGCAGTTCTTC | CASSPGKGNNEQFF
TRBJ2-4 | NA | NA | TRBV19 | TGTGCCAGTAGTATCGGCGGGGATATAGCCAAAAACATTCAGTACTTC | CASSIGGDIAKNIQYF
TRBJ2-5 | NA | NA | TRBV18 | TGTGCCAGCTCACCGGTCCAGGCCAACCCAGGGACCCAGTACTTC | CASSPVQANPGTQYF
TRBJ2-3 | TRBD2 | NA | TRBV28 | TGTGCCAGCAGCCATTTAGCGGGAGGGAAGACAGATACGCAGTATTTT | CASSHLAGGKTDTQYF
TRBJ1-2 | NA | once | TRBV2 | TGTGCCAGCAGTCCCAGAGCACACTCCTATGGCTACACCTTC | CASSPRAHSYGYTF
TRBJ1-4 | NA | once | TRBV6-6 | TGTGCCAGCAGTTATTCAGGGGATGAAAAACTGTTTTTT | CASSYSGDEKLFF
TRBJ2-7 | NA | few | TRBV30 | TGTGCCTGGGCTATGGGGGCGGCCTACGAGCAGTACTTC | CAWAMGAAYEQYF
TRBJ2-1 | NA | NA | TRBV5-1 | TGCGCCAGCAGCTTGAGACAAAGCTCCTACAATGAGCAGTTCTTC | CASSLRQSSYNEQFF
TRBJ2-7 | NA | NA | TRBV5-1 | TGCGCCAGCAGGGGGGCCAGGGAGTCCTACGAGCAGTACTTC | CASRGARESYEQYF
TRBJ2-7 | NA | NA | TRBV2 | TGTGCCAGCACCGAATCGGGGACGGGGACCTACGAGCAGTACTTC | CASTESGTGTYEQYF
TRBJ2-7 | NA | NA | TRBV27 | TGTGCCAGCAGTTTATCAGGGAGGTATGGTGGCAGGGGAAGCTCCTACGAGCAGTACTTC | CASSLSGRYGGRGSSYEQYF
TRBJ2-2 | TRBD1 | NA | TRBV10-1 | TGCGCCTACACGGGGGGGACAGGGGCTTCCGGGGAGCTGTTTTTT | CAYTGGTGASGELFF
TRBJ1-3 | TRBD1 | once | TRBV7-9 | TGTGCCAGCAGCTCGGGACAGCGGCGGGCGGACACCATATATTTT | CASSSGQRRADTIYF
TRBJ2-3 | TRBD2 | NA | TRBV27 | TGTGCCAGCAGTTCTCCTAGCGGGCCGGGTACAGATACGCAGTATTTT | CASSSPSGPGTDTQYF
TRBJ1-4 | NA | NA | TRBV7-6 | TGTGCCAGCAGCTCGCAGGGGTTTGAAAAACTGTTTTTT | CASSSQGFEKLFF
TRBJ2-3 | TRBD2 | once | TRBV7-8 | TGTGCCAGCAGCCGACTACTAGCGGGGGCGCCCACAGATACGCAGTATTTT | CASSRLLAGAPTDTQYF
TRBJ2-1 | NA | NA | TRBV19 | TGTGCCAGTAGTATAGTCCCCAATGAGCAGTTCTTC | CASSIVPNEQFF